The sequence of this TCR beta chain was determined in a study of tissue T cells after allogeneic stem cell transplantation. TCRdb's copy holds only in-frame clones and misses some; the assay was immunoSEQ multiplex PCR. The table has roughly 9,700 clones, approximately 64% seen once. V lost 2 bases and J 13 bases, leaving 9 bases between the germline ends. This CDR3 has 12 residues. CDR1 is MNHNY and CDR2 is SVGAGI in the germline V gene (reference sequence). V usage is TRBV6-6 and J usage is TRBJ1-6; D ambiguous. This TCR derives from a woman aged 18-49 years with breast cancer. The specimen comprised tissue from the ileum, sampled at autopsy. CDR3 bases: TGTGCCAGCAGTTACAACAGAGAGCCCCTCCACTTT. It translates to CASSYNREPLHF.